The next 32 T cell receptor beta chains were all read from a single sample in a study of OX40 agonist ivuxolimab in advanced cancers. Produced via immunoSEQ multiplex PCR; TCRdb's table is partial and in-frame only. The sample has roughly 75,000 clones; about nine tenths are singletons. This specimen consisted of CD4+ or CD8+ T cells sorted from blood, obtained in a trial of the OX40 agonist ivuxolimab. The receptors were sampled from an adult with an advanced solid tumor such as melanoma, head and neck, liver or kidney cancer.

The chain is built from TRBV29-1 and TRBJ2-7, with D possibly matching TRBD1 (6 bases). Trimming took 7 bases from V and 3 from J, leaving 10 bases between them. Per the germline V gene, CDR1 is SQVTM and CDR2 is ANQGSEA. The CDR3 length is 11 residues. The CDR3 sequence: CSAKQGYEQYF. The CDR3 coding sequence is TGCAGCGCGAAACAGGGCTACGAGCAGTACTTC.

This chain uses TRBV6-1 with TRBJ1-2; a possible D gene is TRBD1 (5 bases). The germline gives CDR1 MNHNS, CDR2 SASEGT. CDR3 length equals 16 residues. V was clipped by 1 base and J by 2 bases, with 14 bases between them. The DNA of the CDR3 is TGTGCCAGCAGTGAAGGAAGGTCGGCAGGGAACTATGGCTACACCTTC. As protein: CASSEGRSAGNYGYTF.

This clone was seen just once. The chain recombines TRBV4-1 with TRBJ2-6; TRBD2 is a possible D gene (7 bases). CDR1 and CDR2 from the germline V gene are MGHRA and YSYEKL. The CDR3 spans 19 residues. The V and J ends lost 0 bases and 2 bases respectively, with 17 bases between them. This chain's CDR3 is CASSQEGAGASTGANVLTF. As DNA, the CDR3 is TGCGCCAGCAGCCAAGAAGGGGCGGGGGCGTCAACTGGGGCCAACGTCCTGACTTTC.

The chain couples TRBV5-6 to TRBJ2-7, with D perhaps matching TRBD1 (6 bases). Germline loops: CDR1 SGHDT, CDR2 YYEEEE. This CDR3 spans 12 amino acids. Trimming shortened V by 4 bases and J by 5 bases, and 10 bases separated the two germline ends. CDR3 sequence (DNA): TGTGCCAGCAGCCCTACAGGGCACGAGCAGTACTTC. Its protein product is CASSPTGHEQYF.

This chain links TRBV9 with TRBJ1-5, with D perhaps TRBD1 (5 bases). With 7 bases removed from V and 6 bases from J, the gap between germline ends came to 14 bases. In germline, CDR1 is SGDLS, CDR2 YYNGEE. CDR3 length: 13 amino acids. Here the CDR3 DNA reads TGTGCCAGCGGTCGGGGGGATAGTCAGCCCCAGCATTTT. It specifies CASGRGDSQPQHF.

This rearrangement joins TRBV4-1 to TRBJ2-1, with a weak D call TRBD1 (5 bases). The CDR3 has 14 residues. Trimming left V 3 bases short and J 7 bases short, with 13 bases between. Looked up from germline, CDR1 is MGHRA and CDR2 is YSYEKL. In nucleotides, the CDR3 is TGCGCCAGCAGCCAGGTGACAGCCGTTAATGAGCAGTTCTTC. Translating gives CASSQVTAVNEQFF.

CDR3 region: CASSYVGTTNEKLFF. Here the CDR3 DNA reads TGTGCCAGCAGTTACGTAGGGACGACTAATGAAAAACTGTTTTTT. The rearrangement joins TRBV6-6 to TRBJ1-4; D is perhaps TRBD1 (5 bases). The CDR3 is made up of 15 amino acids. Between the trimmed V and J ends, which lost 2 bases and 2 bases, there was a span of 9 bases. In germline, CDR1 is MNHNY, CDR2 SVGAGI (reference sequence).

The chain joins TRBV4-3 to TRBJ2-3, with D perhaps matching TRBD1 or TRBD2 (5 bases each). V was cut by 1 base and J by 13 bases, with 12 bases left in between. This CDR3 has 12 amino acids. The germline CDR1 and CDR2 sequences are LGHNA and YSLEER. CDR3 nucleotide sequence: TGCGCCAGCAGCCAAGGAGGGCAGGGCGAGTATTTT. Translating gives CASSQGGQGEYF.

The genes are TRBV6-5 and TRBJ1-1, with D unresolved. V was pared by 0 bases and J by 1 base, with 12 bases between. CDR1 is MNHEY and CDR2 is SVGAGI in the germline V gene. This CDR3 is built from 16 residues. CDR3 sequence reads: CASSYSIGIGNTEAFF. The CDR3 DNA is TGTGCCAGCAGTTACTCGATTGGGATCGGGAACACTGAAGCTTTCTTT.

This chain uses TRBV11-1 with TRBJ2-7; TRBD1 matches 9 bases. J lost 1 base, V lost 4 bases, and 8 bases had no gene match. The germline V gene has CDR1 SGHAT and CDR2 FQDESV (reference sequence). CDR3 size: 16 residues. The CDR3, as DNA: TGTGCCAGCAGCTGGACCGTCGGGACAGGGTCCTACGAGCAGTACTTC. Its translation is CASSWTVGTGSYEQYF. The entire variable domain, with the rest obtained from reference TRBV11-1 and TRBJ2-7, is as follows: EAEVAQSPRYKITEKSQAVAFWCDPISGHATLYWYRQILGQGPELLVQFQDESVVDDSQLPKDRFSAERLKGVDSTLKIQPAELGDSAMYLCASSWTVGTGSYEQYFGPGTRLTVT.

This chain links TRBV7-9 with TRBJ2-3; no firm D call. Germline CDR1 and CDR2: SEHNR and FQNEAQ (reference sequence). CDR3 length: 13 residues. V lost 1 base and J 6 bases, leaving 8 bases between the germline ends. CDR3 loop: CASSLGRRDTQYF. CDR3 bases: TGTGCCAGCAGCTTAGGGAGACGGGATACGCAGTATTTT. The full variable domain, with the rest looked up from reference TRBV7-9 and TRBJ2-3, is DTGVSQNPRHKITKRGQNVTFRCDPISEHNRLYWYRQTLGQGPEFLTYFQNEAQLEKSRLLSDRFSAERPKGSFSTLEIQRTEQGDSAMYLCASSLGRRDTQYFGPGTRLTVL.

The chain links TRBV7-3 to TRBJ2-1, with 8 bases that match TRBD2. V shed 2 bases and J 8 bases; nucleotides not matched to a gene: 8. Germline V lookup: CDR1 SGHTA, CDR2 FQGTGA. There are 15 residues in the CDR3. The CDR3 loop is CASSLLGGRLYEQFF. The CDR3 nucleotides are TGTGCCAGCAGCTTATTAGGCGGGAGGTTGTATGAGCAGTTCTTC.

The gene calls are TRBV6-1 and TRBJ1-3; tentative D call: TRBD1 (5 bases). The CDR3 spans 16 residues. From germline, CDR1 is MNHNS and CDR2 SASEGT. V dropped 1 base and J dropped 0 bases, with 10 bases sitting between them. CDR3 residues: CASSEGWGLSGNTIYF. CDR3 nucleotides: TGTGCCAGCAGTGAAGGGTGGGGACTCTCTGGAAACACCATATATTTT.

This chain links TRBV5-1 with TRBJ1-1, with 7 bases aligning to TRBD1. The CDR3 spans 14 residues. Germline lookup yields CDR1 SGHRS and CDR2 YFSETQ. V shed 5 bases, J shed 3 bases, and the junction held 7 bases outside the gene matches. CDR3 amino acids: CASRAQGGDTEAFF. CDR3 sequence (DNA): TGCGCCAGCAGGGCTCAGGGGGGAGACACTGAAGCTTTCTTT.

The chain couples TRBV21-1 to TRBJ2-1; the D call in the table, TRBD2, was not verified against the DNA. TRBV21-1 is reported as a pseudogene. The CDR3 has 20 residues. In DNA, the CDR3 is TGTGCCAGCAGAGCGGCGGCTAGCGGGAAAGTAGGGAGCTCCTACAATGAGCAGTTCTTC. It is translated as CASRAAASGKVGSSYNEQFF.

This clone has a single count. This chain uses TRBV5-1 with TRBJ1-5; D not resolved. Germline V CDR1 and CDR2: SGHRS, YFSETQ. The CDR3 covers 15 residues. Trimming removed 7 bases from V and 1 base from J, with 15 bases in between. CDR3 bases: TGCGCCAGCGGCCCCGATGGACGAAGCAATCAGCCCCAGCATTTT. This gives the protein CASGPDGRSNQPQHF.

The rearrangement joins TRBV6-1 to TRBJ1-2, with 8 bases lining up with TRBD1. Trimming took 0 bases from V and 4 from J; bases not matched to a gene: 7. In germline, CDR1 is MNHNS, CDR2 SASEGT. CDR3 size: 16 residues. In DNA, the CDR3 is TGTGCCAGCAGTGAAGCCTCGACAGGGGCCCCCTATGGCTACACCTTC. As protein: CASSEASTGAPYGYTF.

V is TRBV9 and J is TRBJ2-7; D gene ambiguous. The germline V gene encodes CDR1 SGDLS and CDR2 YYNGEE. Trimming took off 4 bases at V and 6 bases at J, with 23 bases between the two ends. This CDR3 has 16 amino acids. Written as DNA, the CDR3 is TGTGCCAGCAGCCCCCAACCGTCGCGGCTACTCGCCGAGCAGTACTTC. This translates into CASSPQPSRLLAEQYF. The full variable domain, completed using reference TRBV9 and TRBJ2-7, is DSGVTQTPKHLITATGQRVTLRCSPRSGDLSVYWYQQSLDQGLQFLIQYYNGEERAKGNILERFSAQQFPDLHSELNLSSLELGDSALYFCASSPQPSRLLAEQYFGPGTRLTVT.

This sequence joins TRBV4-1 and TRBJ2-7; possibly TRBD1 or TRBD2 for D (5 bases each). CDR1 MGHRA and CDR2 YSYEKL come from the germline V gene. CDR3 size: 13 residues. V was pared by 1 base and J by 5 bases, with 9 bases between. The CDR3 bases are TGCGCCAGCAGCCAAGCACTGGGACACGAGCAGTACTTC. It yields the protein CASSQALGHEQYF.

The V gene is TRBV5-1, the J gene TRBJ2-1; a weak D match, TRBD1 (7 bases). Trimming left V 4 bases short and J 4 bases short, with 12 bases between. CDR1 is SGHRS and CDR2 is YFSETQ in the germline V gene. The CDR3 runs to 14 residues. The CDR3 DNA is TGCGCCAGCAGCCGGAGGGACAGTTACAATGAGCAGTTCTTC. As protein: CASSRRDSYNEQFF.

The V call is TRBV19, the J call TRBJ1-4, with 9 bases fitting TRBD1. CDR3 length equals 16 residues. CDR1 LNHDA and CDR2 SQIVND come from the germline V gene (reference sequence). V was pared by 6 bases and J by 4 bases, with 9 bases of the junction left unmatched. The CDR3 nucleotides read TGTGCCAGTAGCATAAGCACGGGACAGGGTAATGAAAAACTGTTTTTT. Amino acid sequence: CASSISTGQGNEKLFF.

The chain uses TRBV19 and TRBJ2-7, with 11 bases aligning to TRBD1. This CDR3 has 16 amino acids. CDR1 and CDR2 (germline): LNHDA, SQIVND (reference sequence). J gave up 5 bases and V 7 bases, and 13 bases lay outside the gene matches. CDR3 DNA: TGTGCCAGTACCACAAGGACAGGGGGCTATATCGACGAGCAGTACTTC. It is translated as CASTTRTGGYIDEQYF.

The chain links TRBV6-1 to TRBJ2-1; D is possibly TRBD1 (6 bases). Germline CDR1 and CDR2: MNHNS and SASEGT. The CDR3 consists of 12 residues. Trimming stripped 8 bases from V and 5 bases from J, with 10 bases between. CDR3 DNA: TGTGCCAGCTACACAGGGAACAATGAGCAGTTCTTC. Encoded protein: CASYTGNNEQFF.

This chain joins TRBV30 and TRBJ2-7; D not certain. Between the trimmed V and J ends, which lost 3 bases and 3 bases, there was a span of 9 bases. This CDR3 spans 12 amino acids. Germline V gene data show CDR1 as GTSNPN and CDR2 as SVGIG (reference sequence). The CDR3 DNA is TGTGCCTGGAGAAGCCCCGGCTACGAGCAGTACTTC. Amino acid sequence: CAWRSPGYEQYF.

CDR3 in amino acids: CASSRDRVTAGLYF. The CDR3 nucleotides are TGTGCCAGCAGTCGGGACAGGGTTACTGCTGGTCTGTACTTC. The genes are TRBV6-5 and TRBJ2-4, with TRBD1 identical over 9 bases. The CDR3 runs 14 residues. Losses at the gene ends were 5 bases for V and 15 bases for J; bases not matched to a gene: 14. The V gene's germline CDR1 is MNHEY and CDR2 SVGAGI.

This clone came up a few times. The rearrangement joins TRBV5-1 to TRBJ2-2; 9 bases match TRBD2. The CDR3 extends over 14 amino acids. The ends lost 6 bases at V and 1 base at J; junction bases unmatched: 1. The V gene's germline CDR1 is SGHRS and CDR2 YFSETQ. The CDR3 sequence: CASKLAGNTGELFF. The CDR3, as DNA: TGCGCCAGCAAACTAGCGGGGAACACCGGGGAGCTGTTTTTT. Using reference TRBV5-1 and TRBJ2-2 for the parts outside the CDR3, the full variable domain is KAGVTQTPRYLIKTRGQQVTLSCSPISGHRSVSWYQQTPGQGLQFLFEYFSETQRNKGNFPGRFSGRQFSNSRSEMNVSTLELGDSALYLCASKLAGNTGELFFGEGSRLTVL.

The rearrangement links TRBV15 to TRBJ2-3; D is perhaps TRBD2 (6 bases). The CDR3 extends over 17 amino acids. Germline V CDR1 and CDR2: LNHNV, YYDKDF (reference sequence). The V gene lost 8 bases and the J gene lost 2 bases, with 23 bases spanning the gap. The CDR3 sequence is CATQAWEVAGTTDTQYF. CDR3 nucleotides: TGTGCCACCCAGGCATGGGAGGTGGCAGGCACCACAGATACGCAGTATTTT.

V is TRBV29-1 and J is TRBJ2-1; 9 nucleotides align to TRBD1. From germline, CDR1 is SQVTM and CDR2 ANQGSEA. CDR3 length equals 12 residues. The V segment lost 4 bases and the J segment 9 bases; nucleotides outside the gene matches: 4. The CDR3 reads CSVGDREGEQFF. In DNA form, the CDR3 reads TGCAGCGTTGGGGACAGGGAGGGTGAGCAGTTCTTC.

The V gene is TRBV11-2, the J gene TRBJ2-7; 7 bases align to TRBD2. Germline values: CDR1 SGHAT, CDR2 FQNNGV. J lost 0 bases, V lost 5 bases, and 7 bases had no gene match. The CDR3 loop spans 15 amino acids. The CDR3 region is CASSAGRTSSYEQYF. CDR3 DNA: TGTGCCAGCAGCGCCGGGAGGACCAGCTCCTACGAGCAGTACTTC.

The rearrangement uses TRBV30 and TRBJ1-5, with D hard to call. The CDR3 is 13 amino acids. Per germline, CDR1 GTSNPN and CDR2 SVGIG (reference sequence). Trimming cost V 2 bases and J 5 bases, with 10 bases left between them. CDR3 in amino acids: CAWSSRGDQPQHF. In nucleotides, the CDR3 is TGTGCCTGGAGTAGTCGCGGGGATCAGCCCCAGCATTTT.

V is TRBV21-1 and J is TRBJ2-7; the table gives TRBD1 as D, unverified against the DNA. TRBV21-1 is listed as a pseudogene. The CDR3 length is 13 residues. CDR3 sequence reads: CASRRTAFREQYF. CDR3 bases: TGTGCCAGCAGGAGGACAGCCTTTCGCGAGCAGTACTTC.

The chain combines TRBV4-1 with TRBJ2-7; D call uncertain. Trimming shortened V by 1 base and J by 1 base, and 8 bases separated the two germline ends. The germline V gene encodes CDR1 MGHRA and CDR2 YSYEKL. The CDR3 has 14 residues. CDR3 in DNA: TGCGCCAGCAGCCAAGGCCTGGGATCCTACGAGCAGTACTTC. Protein: CASSQGLGSYEQYF.